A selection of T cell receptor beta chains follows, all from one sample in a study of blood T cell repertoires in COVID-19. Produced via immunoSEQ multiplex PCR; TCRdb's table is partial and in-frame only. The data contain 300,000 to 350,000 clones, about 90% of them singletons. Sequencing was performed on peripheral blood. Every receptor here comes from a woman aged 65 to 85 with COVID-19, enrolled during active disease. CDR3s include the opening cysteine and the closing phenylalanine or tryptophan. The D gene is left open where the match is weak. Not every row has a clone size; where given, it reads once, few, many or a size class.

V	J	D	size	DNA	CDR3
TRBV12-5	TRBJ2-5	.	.	TGTGCTAGTGGTTCGAAACTCCAAGAGACCCAGTACTTC	CASGSKLQETQYF
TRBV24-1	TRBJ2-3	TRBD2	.	TGTGCCACCAGTGCTCCTAGCGGGGGGGCAGCAGATACGCAGTATTTT	CATSAPSGGAADTQYF
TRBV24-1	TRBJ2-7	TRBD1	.	TGTGCCACCAGTGATGGACAGGGTCCTCCCTACGAGCAGTACTTC	CATSDGQGPPYEQYF
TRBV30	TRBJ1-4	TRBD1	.	TGTGCCTGGGACCGGGACAGTCGAGAAAAACTGTTTTTT	CAWDRDSREKLFF
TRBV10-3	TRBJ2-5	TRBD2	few	TGTGCCATCAGCCCGGGACTAGCGGGGGGGAGAGAGACCCAGTACTTC	CAISPGLAGGRETQYF
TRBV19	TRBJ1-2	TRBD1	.	TGTGCCAGTAGTGTCCGGGACAGAGGTGATATTAACTATGGCTACACCTTC	CASSVRDRGDINYGYTF
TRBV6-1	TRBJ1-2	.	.	TGTGCCAGCAGTGAAGGCGCTAGAGGGTATGGCTACACCTTC	CASSEGARGYGYTF
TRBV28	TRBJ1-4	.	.	TGTGCCAGCAGTCCCTCTAGGCAGCCTAATGAAAAACTGTTTTTT	CASSPSRQPNEKLFF
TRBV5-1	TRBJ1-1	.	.	TGCGCCAGCAGCTTGGGCAGGGGTTACACTGAAGCTTTCTTT	CASSLGRGYTEAFF
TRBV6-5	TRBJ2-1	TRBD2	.	TGTGCCAGCAGGGCAGCGGGGGGGCCATATGAGCAGTTCTTC	CASRAAGGPYEQFF
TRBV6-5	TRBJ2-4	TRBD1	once	TGTGCCAGCAGACAGGGGACAGCCAAAAACATTCAGTACTTC	CASRQGTAKNIQYF
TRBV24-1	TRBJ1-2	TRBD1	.	TGTGCCACCAGTGACGGGACAGGGAATGGCTACACCTTC	CATSDGTGNGYTF
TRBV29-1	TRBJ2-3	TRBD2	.	TGCAGCGTGCCTCCCGGGACTAGCGGGGAGGGTACGCAGTATTTT	CSVPPGTSGEGTQYF
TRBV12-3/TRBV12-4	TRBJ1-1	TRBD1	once	TGTGCCAGCACCACCGCGACAGGGGGAGAAGCTTTCTTT	CASTTATGGEAFF
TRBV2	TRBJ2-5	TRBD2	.	TGTGCCAGCAGTGAGGGGGGACTAGCTTCGTACCAAGAGACCCAGTACTTC	CASSEGGLASYQETQYF
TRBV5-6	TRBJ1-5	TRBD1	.	TGTGCCAGCAGCGGACAGGGAAATCAGCCCCAGCATTTT	CASSGQGNQPQHF
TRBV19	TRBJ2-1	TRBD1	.	TGTGCCAGTAGTGTACCCCCCGGGACAGGAATCTACAATGAGCAGTTCTTC	CASSVPPGTGIYNEQFF
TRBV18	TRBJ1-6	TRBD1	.	TGTGCCAGCTCACCATGGTTCGGACAGGGGGATCCACCCCTCCACTTT	CASSPWFGQGDPPLHF
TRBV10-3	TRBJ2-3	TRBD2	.	TGTGCCATCAGACCGGGACTAGCGGGGAGCACAGATACGCAGTATTTT	CAIRPGLAGSTDTQYF
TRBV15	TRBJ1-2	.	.	TGTGCCACCAGCGGGCTTTCTTACACCTTC	CATSGLSYTF
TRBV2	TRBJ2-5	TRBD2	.	TGTGCCAGCATTCTTCTCCGGGGGGAAGGAACCCAGTACTTC	CASILLRGEGTQYF
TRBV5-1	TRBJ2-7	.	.	TGCGCCAGCAGCTTTAGAGCAGGCGATTCCTACGAGCAGTACTTC	CASSFRAGDSYEQYF
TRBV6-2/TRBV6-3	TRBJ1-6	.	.	TGTGCCAGCAGTTATGCCCTCGACAGTGACTCCTATAATTCACCCCTCCACTTT	CASSYALDSDSYNSPLHF
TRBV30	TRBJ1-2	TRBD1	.	TGTGCCTGGACTCGGACAGGGAGTAACTATGGCTACACCTTC	CAWTRTGSNYGYTF
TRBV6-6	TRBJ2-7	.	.	TGTGCCAGCAGCCTCTGGGGGCCAGGGAGAACCTACGAGCAGTACTTC	CASSLWGPGRTYEQYF
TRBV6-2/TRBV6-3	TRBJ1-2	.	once	TGTGCCAGCAGTCGACAAAGAAACTATGGCTACACCTTC	CASSRQRNYGYTF
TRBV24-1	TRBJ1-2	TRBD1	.	TGTGCCACCAGTGATCGGACAGGGGGTAACTATGGCTACACCTTC	CATSDRTGGNYGYTF
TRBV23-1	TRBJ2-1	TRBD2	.	TGCGCCAGCAGTCATCTCCCCAGCGGGGGCCCTTTTTACAATGAGCAGTTCTTC	CASSHLPSGGPFYNEQFF
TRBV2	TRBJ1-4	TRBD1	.	TGTGCCAGCAGCCGGACAGGGGCGGTGGGAAAACTGTTTTTT	CASSRTGAVGKLFF
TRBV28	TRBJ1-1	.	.	TGTGCCAGCATCCTAGGGGACACTGAAGCTTTCTTT	CASILGDTEAFF
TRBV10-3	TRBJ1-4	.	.	TGTGCCATCAGTGGGACAGAGGATGAAAAACTGTTTTTT	CAISGTEDEKLFF
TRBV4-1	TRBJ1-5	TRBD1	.	TGCGCCAGCAGCCTAGGGGGCGGTTTGGATAGCAATCAGCCCCAGCATTTT	CASSLGGGLDSNQPQHF
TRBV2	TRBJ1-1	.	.	TGTGCCAGCAGTGTGACTGGCGGAGACACTGAAGCTTTCTTT	CASSVTGGDTEAFF
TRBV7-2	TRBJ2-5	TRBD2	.	TGTGCCAGCAGCCCAACCCGAGCGGGGGGGTCGGATGGGACCCAGTACTTC	CASSPTRAGGSDGTQYF
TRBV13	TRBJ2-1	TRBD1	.	TGTGCCAGCAGCTCAGACAGGGGGCGCACCAATGAGCAGTTCTTC	CASSSDRGRTNEQFF
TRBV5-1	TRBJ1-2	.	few	TGCGCCAGCAGCTTGGGGGCAGGGCTCTCTAACTATGGCTACACCTTC	CASSLGAGLSNYGYTF
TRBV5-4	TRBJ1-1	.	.	TGTGCCAGCAGCTCCGGGGGGGGCACTGAAGCTTTCTTT	CASSSGGGTEAFF
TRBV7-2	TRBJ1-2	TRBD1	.	TGTGCCAGCAGCCCAGACAGGGGTCTATATGGCTACACCTTC	CASSPDRGLYGYTF
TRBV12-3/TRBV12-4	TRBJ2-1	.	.	TGTGCCAGCAGTGAGACAACGCAGTTCTTC	CASSETTQFF
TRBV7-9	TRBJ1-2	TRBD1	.	TGTGCCAGCAACGCCCGGACAGGTCATGGCTACACCTTC	CASNARTGHGYTF
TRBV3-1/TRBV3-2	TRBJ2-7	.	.	TGTGCCAGCAGCCCCGGGTTCTACGAGCAGTACTTC	CASSPGFYEQYF